The 8 T cell receptor beta chains reported below all come from one sample, sequenced in a study of CD8+ T cells in alopecia areata. The sequencing template was cDNA reverse transcribed from extracted RNA. Generated by immunoSEQ multiplex PCR, the TCRdb table keeps only in-frame clones and is missing some. The sample has about 140,000 clones, around 49% seen once. The source material was CD4+ T cells sorted from blood, sampled at week 0. These receptors were collected from a human donor with alopecia areata.

This sequence joins TRBV28 and TRBJ2-7, with TRBD2 matching over 10 bases. The CDR3 runs to 15 residues. Germline trimming cut 6 bases from V and 0 bases from J; bases unmatched to any gene: 5. Germline values: CDR1 MDHEN, CDR2 SYDVKM. As DNA, the CDR3 is TGTGCCAGCAGAAGGACTAGCGGAGGCTCCTACGAGCAGTACTTC. It yields the protein CASRRTSGGSYEQYF.

The chain links TRBV29-1 to TRBJ2-2; 7 positions match TRBD1. CDR1 and CDR2 (germline): SQVTM, ANQGSEA. CDR3 length equals 14 residues. The junction had 7 bases not matched to a gene; V was cut back by 8 bases and J by 1 base. For the CDR3, the DNA is TGCAGCTCTTGGACAGGTCGGAACACCGGGGAGCTGTTTTTT. Amino acid sequence: CSSWTGRNTGELFF.

This clone has a handful of counts. The chain combines TRBV10-3 with TRBJ2-7; TRBD2 might be the D (5 bases). The germline CDR1 and CDR2 sequences are ENHRY and SYGVKD. The V and J ends lost 8 bases and 5 bases respectively, with 13 bases between them. This CDR3 is built from 12 residues. The CDR3 DNA is TGTGCCATCGGTGGAGGAGCTGACGAGCAGTACTTC. Encoded protein: CAIGGGADEQYF.

The chain recombines TRBV9 with TRBJ2-1; D is unresolved. Germline V gene data show CDR1 as SGDLS and CDR2 as YYNGEE. The V gene lost 3 bases and the J gene lost 0 bases, with 4 bases spanning the gap. This CDR3 region has 13 residues. As DNA, the CDR3 is TGTGCCAGCAGCGCCAGCTCCTACAATGAGCAGTTCTTC. Its protein is CASSASSYNEQFF.

This clone was counted a few times. The chain recombines TRBV29-1 with TRBJ2-1, with a weak D call TRBD2 (7 bases). The CDR3 has 13 residues. Per the germline V gene, CDR1 is SQVTM and CDR2 is ANQGSEA. V was trimmed by 8 bases and J by 3 bases, leaving 14 bases between them. The CDR3 DNA sequence: TGCAGCCTAGGGGGGGTTCACTACAATGAGCAGTTCTTC. Translating gives CSLGGVHYNEQFF.

The sample holds many counts of this clone. The rearrangement uses TRBV2 and TRBJ2-7, with D maybe TRBD1 (5 bases). This CDR3 region has 13 residues. CDR1 and CDR2 (germline): SNHLY, FYNNEI. V was pared by 5 bases and J by 2 bases, with 10 bases between. This CDR3 reads CASSRGSPYEQYF. CDR3 sequence (DNA): TGTGCCAGCAGTAGGGGCAGCCCCTACGAGCAGTACTTC.

The V and J genes are TRBV7-9 and TRBJ2-4; the D gene is possibly TRBD1 (6 bases). From germline, CDR1 is SEHNR and CDR2 FQNEAQ (reference sequence). Trimming removed 3 bases from V and 1 base from J, with 7 bases in between. The CDR3 totals 14 residues. CDR3 amino acids: CASSFDRAKNIQYF. CDR3 DNA: TGTGCCAGCAGCTTTGACAGGGCCAAAAACATTCAGTACTTC.

The CDR3 reads CASSLERTGAYLNIQYF. The CDR3 DNA follows: TGCGCCAGCAGCCTCGAGCGGACAGGGGCATATTTAAACATTCAGTACTTC. This rearrangement joins TRBV4-1 to TRBJ2-4, with 9 positions matching TRBD1. CDR3 size: 17 residues. The germline CDR1 and CDR2 sequences are MGHRA and YSYEKL. J lost 6 bases, V lost 4 bases, and 13 bases had no gene match.